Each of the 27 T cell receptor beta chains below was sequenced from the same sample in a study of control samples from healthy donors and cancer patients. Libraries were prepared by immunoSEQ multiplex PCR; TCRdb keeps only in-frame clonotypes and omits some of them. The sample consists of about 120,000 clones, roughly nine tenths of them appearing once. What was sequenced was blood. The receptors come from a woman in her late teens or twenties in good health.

Here the CDR3 DNA reads TGTGCCAGCTACTCCCTAGGGACCGGGATCTCGACTTTCTTT. Its protein product is CASYSLGTGISTFF. The rearrangement uses TRBV28 and TRBJ1-1; TRBD1 might be the D (5 bases). The CDR3 length is 14 residues. CDR1 MDHEN and CDR2 SYDVKM come from the germline V gene. V was pared by 8 bases and J by 12 bases, with 25 bases between.

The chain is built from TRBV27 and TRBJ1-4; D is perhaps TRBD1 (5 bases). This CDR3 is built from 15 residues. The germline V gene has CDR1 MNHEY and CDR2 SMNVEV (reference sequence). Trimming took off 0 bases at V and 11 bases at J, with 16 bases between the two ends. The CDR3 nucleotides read TGTGCCAGCAGTTTATCAGGAGGGACTAGAACGAAACTGTTTTTT. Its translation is CASSLSGGTRTKLFF.

The CDR3 sequence: CATRGTSGGQTQYF. The CDR3, as DNA: TGTGCCACCCGAGGGACTAGCGGGGGACAGACCCAGTACTTC. The J gene is TRBJ2-5, the V gene TRBV10-3, with TRBD2 matching 14 bases. The length of the CDR3 is 14 residues. Germline loops: CDR1 ENHRY, CDR2 SYGVKD. With V trimmed by 10 bases and J by 6 bases, 7 bases remained unmatched.

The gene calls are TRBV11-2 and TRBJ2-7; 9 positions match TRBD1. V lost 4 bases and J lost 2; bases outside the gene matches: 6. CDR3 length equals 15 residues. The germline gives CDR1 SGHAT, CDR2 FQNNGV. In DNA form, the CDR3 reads TGTGCCAGCAGCTCTCCGGGACAGGGAACCTACGAGCAGTACTTC. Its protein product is CASSSPGQGTYEQYF.

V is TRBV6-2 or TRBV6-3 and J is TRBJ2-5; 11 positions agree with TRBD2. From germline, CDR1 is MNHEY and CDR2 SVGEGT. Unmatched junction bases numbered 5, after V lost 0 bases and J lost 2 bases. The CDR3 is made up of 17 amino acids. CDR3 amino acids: CASSYSVTSGEQETQYF. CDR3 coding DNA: TGTGCCAGCAGTTACTCCGTGACTAGCGGGGAACAAGAGACCCAGTACTTC.

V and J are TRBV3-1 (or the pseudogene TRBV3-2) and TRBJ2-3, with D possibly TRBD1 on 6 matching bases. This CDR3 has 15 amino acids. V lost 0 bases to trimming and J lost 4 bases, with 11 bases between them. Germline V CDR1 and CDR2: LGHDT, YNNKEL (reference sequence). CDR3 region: CASSQDRAGADTQYF. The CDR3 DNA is TGTGCCAGCAGCCAAGACAGGGCAGGGGCAGATACGCAGTATTTT.

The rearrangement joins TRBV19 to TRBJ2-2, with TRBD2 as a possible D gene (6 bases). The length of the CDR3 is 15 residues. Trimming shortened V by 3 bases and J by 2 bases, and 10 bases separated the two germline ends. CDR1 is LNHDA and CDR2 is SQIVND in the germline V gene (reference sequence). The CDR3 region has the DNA TGTGCCAGTAGTATTATAGCGGTAAACACCGGGGAGCTGTTTTTT. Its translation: CASSIIAVNTGELFF. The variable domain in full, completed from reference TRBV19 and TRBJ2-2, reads DGGITQSPKYLFRKEGQNVTLSCEQNLNHDAMYWYRQDPGQGLRLIYYSQIVNDFQKGDIAEGYSVSREKKESFPLTVTSAQKNPTAFYLCASSIIAVNTGELFFGEGSRLTVL.

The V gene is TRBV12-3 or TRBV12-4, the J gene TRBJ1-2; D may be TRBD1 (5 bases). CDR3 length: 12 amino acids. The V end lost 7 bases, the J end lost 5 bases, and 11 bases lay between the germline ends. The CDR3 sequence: CASTTRGYGYTF. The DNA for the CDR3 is TGTGCCAGCACCACCCGGGGGTATGGCTACACCTTC.

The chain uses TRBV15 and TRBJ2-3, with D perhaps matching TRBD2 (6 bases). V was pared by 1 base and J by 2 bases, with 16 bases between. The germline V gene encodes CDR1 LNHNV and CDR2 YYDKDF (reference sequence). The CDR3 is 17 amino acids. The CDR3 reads CATSRAGAGRYTDTQYF. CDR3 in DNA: TGTGCCACCAGCAGAGCGGGAGCAGGGCGCTACACAGATACGCAGTATTTT.

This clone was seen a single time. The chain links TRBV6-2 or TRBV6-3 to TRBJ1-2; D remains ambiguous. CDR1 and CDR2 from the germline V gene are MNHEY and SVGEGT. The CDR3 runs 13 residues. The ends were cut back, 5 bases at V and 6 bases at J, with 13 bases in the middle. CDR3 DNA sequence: TGTGCCAGCAGTATCAGGAGGTTGGATGGCTACACCTTC. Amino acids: CASSIRRLDGYTF.

The CDR3 nucleotides read TGTGCCAGCAGCTTAGAAGGTTATAGCACAGATACGCAGTATTTT. Residues: CASSLEGYSTDTQYF. This chain joins TRBV11-3 and TRBJ2-3, with D uncertain. With 0 bases removed from V and 0 bases from J, the gap between germline ends came to 7 bases. Germline CDR1 reads SGHNT; CDR2 reads YENEEA. The CDR3 spans 15 residues.

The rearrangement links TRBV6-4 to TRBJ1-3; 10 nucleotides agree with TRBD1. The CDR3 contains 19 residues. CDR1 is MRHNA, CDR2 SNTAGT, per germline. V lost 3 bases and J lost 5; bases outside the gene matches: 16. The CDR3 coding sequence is TGTGCCAGCAGTGAGGAAAGGCCGGGACAGGGGACTTTTCGAAACACCATATATTTT. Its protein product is CASSEERPGQGTFRNTIYF.

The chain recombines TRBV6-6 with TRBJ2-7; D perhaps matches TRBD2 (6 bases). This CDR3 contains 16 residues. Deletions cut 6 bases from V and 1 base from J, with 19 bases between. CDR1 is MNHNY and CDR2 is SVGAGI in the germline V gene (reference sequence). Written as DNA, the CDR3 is TGTGCCAGCAGGCCCCCGGGACTCAACCTTTCCTACGAGCAGTACTTC. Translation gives CASRPPGLNLSYEQYF.

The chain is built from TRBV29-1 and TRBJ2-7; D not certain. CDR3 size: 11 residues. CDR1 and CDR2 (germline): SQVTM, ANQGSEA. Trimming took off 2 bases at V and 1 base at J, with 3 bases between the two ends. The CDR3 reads CSVEQSYEQYF. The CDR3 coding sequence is TGCAGCGTTGAACAGTCCTACGAGCAGTACTTC.

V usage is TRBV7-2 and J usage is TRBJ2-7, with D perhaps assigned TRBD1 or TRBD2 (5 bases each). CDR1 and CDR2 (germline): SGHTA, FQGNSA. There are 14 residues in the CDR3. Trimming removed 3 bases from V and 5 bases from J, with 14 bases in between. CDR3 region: CASSFGTVQNEQYF. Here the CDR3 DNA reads TGTGCCAGCAGCTTTGGGACGGTACAGAACGAGCAGTACTTC.

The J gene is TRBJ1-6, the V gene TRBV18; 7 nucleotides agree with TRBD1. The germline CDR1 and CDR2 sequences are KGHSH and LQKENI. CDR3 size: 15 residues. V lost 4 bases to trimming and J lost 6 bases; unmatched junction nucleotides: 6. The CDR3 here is CASSQLQGSNSPLHF. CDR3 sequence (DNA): TGTGCCAGCTCACAGCTACAGGGGTCTAATTCACCCCTCCACTTT. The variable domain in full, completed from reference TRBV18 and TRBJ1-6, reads NAGVMQNPRHLVRRRGQEARLRCSPMKGHSHVYWYRQLPEEGLKFMVYLQKENIIDESGMPKERFSAEFPKEGPSILRIQQVVRGDSAAYFCASSQLQGSNSPLHFGNGTRLTVT.

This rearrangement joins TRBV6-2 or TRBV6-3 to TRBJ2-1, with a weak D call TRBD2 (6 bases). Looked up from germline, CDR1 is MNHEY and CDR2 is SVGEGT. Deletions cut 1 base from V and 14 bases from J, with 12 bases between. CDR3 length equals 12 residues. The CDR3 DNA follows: TGTGCCAGCAGTTACTTGGGCGGGACGAAGTTCTTC. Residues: CASSYLGGTKFF.

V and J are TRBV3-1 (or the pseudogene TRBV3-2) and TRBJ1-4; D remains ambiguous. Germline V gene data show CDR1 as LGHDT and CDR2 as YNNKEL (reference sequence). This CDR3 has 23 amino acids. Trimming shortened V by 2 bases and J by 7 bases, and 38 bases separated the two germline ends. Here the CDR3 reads CASSQFSDRIGPRTAFKFEKLFF. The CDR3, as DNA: TGTGCCAGCAGCCAATTTTCGGATCGGATTGGCCCACGAACTGCCTTTAAATTTGAAAAACTGTTTTTT.

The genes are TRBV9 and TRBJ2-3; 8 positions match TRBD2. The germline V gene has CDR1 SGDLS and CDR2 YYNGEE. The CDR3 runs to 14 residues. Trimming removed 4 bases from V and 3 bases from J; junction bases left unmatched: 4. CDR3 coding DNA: TGTGCCAGCAGCACTAGCGGTGCGACAGATACGCAGTATTTT. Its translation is CASSTSGATDTQYF.

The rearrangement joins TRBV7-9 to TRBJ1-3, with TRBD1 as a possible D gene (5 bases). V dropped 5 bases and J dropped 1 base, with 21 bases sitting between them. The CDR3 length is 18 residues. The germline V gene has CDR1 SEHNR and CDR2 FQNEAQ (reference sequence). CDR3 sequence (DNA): TGTGCCAGCAGCCCTCCCGGGACCAGGCCCCAATCTGGAAACACCATATATTTT. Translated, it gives CASSPPGTRPQSGNTIYF.

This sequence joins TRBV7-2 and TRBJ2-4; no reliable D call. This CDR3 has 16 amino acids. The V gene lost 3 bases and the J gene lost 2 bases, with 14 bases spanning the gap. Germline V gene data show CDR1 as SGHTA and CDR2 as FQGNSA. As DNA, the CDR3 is TGTGCCAGCAGCTTGTCTTATTCGACCTCCAAAAACATTCAGTACTTC. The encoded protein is CASSLSYSTSKNIQYF.

The DNA of the CDR3 is TGTGCCAGCAGCCAAGGACGAGCCCGGCCCTACGAGCAGTACTTC. It is translated as CASSQGRARPYEQYF. The chain has TRBV3-1 (or the pseudogene TRBV3-2) and TRBJ2-7; D is ambiguous. V dropped 1 base and J dropped 2 bases, with 12 bases sitting between them. The germline V gene encodes CDR1 LGHDT and CDR2 YNNKEL (reference sequence). This CDR3 is built from 15 residues.

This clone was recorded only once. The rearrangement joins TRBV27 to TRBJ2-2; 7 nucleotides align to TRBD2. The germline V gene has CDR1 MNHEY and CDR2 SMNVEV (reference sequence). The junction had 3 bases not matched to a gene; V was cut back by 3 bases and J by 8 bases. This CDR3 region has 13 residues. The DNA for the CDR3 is TGTGCCAGCAGTTTCGGGGGGAGTGGGGAGCTGTTTTTT. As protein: CASSFGGSGELFF.

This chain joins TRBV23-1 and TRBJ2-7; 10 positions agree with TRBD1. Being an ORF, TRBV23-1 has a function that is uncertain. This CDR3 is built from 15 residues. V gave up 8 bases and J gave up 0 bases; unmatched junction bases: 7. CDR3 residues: CASGYRDRGSYEQYF. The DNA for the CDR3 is TGCGCCAGCGGTTACCGGGACAGGGGCTCCTACGAGCAGTACTTC.

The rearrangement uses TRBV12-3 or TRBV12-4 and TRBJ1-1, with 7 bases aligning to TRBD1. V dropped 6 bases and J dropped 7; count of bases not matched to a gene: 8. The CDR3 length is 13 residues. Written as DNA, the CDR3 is TGTGCCAGCAGCACAGGGGCGGGCGGTGAAGCTTTCTTT. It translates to CASSTGAGGEAFF.

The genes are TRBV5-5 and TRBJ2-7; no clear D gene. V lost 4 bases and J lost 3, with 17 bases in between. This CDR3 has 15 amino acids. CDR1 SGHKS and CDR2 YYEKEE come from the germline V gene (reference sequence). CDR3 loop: CASSDGVAVYYEQYF. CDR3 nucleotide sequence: TGTGCCAGCAGCGATGGAGTTGCGGTTTACTACGAGCAGTACTTC.

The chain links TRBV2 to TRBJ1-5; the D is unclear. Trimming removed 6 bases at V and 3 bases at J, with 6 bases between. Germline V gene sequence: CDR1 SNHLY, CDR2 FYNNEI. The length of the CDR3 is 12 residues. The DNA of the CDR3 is TGTGCCAGCAGACGGGACAATCAGCCCCAGCATTTT. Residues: CASRRDNQPQHF.